This TCR beta chain was retrieved from a study of cytomegalovirus exposure and HLA in healthy donors. Across the study: Inside one of the first data releases sat roughly 80 million unique TCRs taken from HLA-typed donors. Study-level findings and limits: An analysis done earlier found most TCR beta V segments productive about 90% or about 30% of the time.

V dropped 2 bases and J dropped 0; count of bases not matched to a gene: 12. Germline CDR1 KGHSH, CDR2 LQKENI. The CDR3 totals 18 residues. Concerning this clone: Its antigen is as yet unknown.

Primers: 60 Vbeta forward and 13 Jbeta reverse. The assay was immunoSEQ multiplex PCR, and TCRdb's table has in-frame clones only and misses some. Its listing shows some 110,000 clones. The sample consisted of PBMCs. This clonotype originated in a man younger than 35 in good health and CMV-seronegative. The V and J genes are TRBV18 and TRBJ1-1, with TRBD1 matching over 7 bases. The CDR3 loop is CASSPYSTGEGMNTEAFF. The DNA for the CDR3 is TGTGCCAGCTCACCATATTCTACAGGGGAAGGGATGAACACTGAAGCTTTCTTT.